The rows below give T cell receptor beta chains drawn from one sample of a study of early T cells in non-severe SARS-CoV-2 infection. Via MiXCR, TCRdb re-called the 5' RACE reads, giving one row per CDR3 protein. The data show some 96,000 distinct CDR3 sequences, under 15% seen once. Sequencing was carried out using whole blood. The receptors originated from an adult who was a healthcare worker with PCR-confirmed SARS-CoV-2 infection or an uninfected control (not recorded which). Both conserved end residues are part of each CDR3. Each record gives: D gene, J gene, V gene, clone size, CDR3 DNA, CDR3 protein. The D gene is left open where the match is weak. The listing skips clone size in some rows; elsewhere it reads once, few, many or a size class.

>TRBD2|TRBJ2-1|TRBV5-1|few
TGCGCCAGCAGCTTGGACGTGGGAGGGTCCGGAAATGAGCAGTTCTTC
CASSLDVGGSGNEQFF
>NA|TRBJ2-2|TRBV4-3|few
TGCGCCAGCAGCCCTCAGCTAACCGGGGAGCTGTTTTTT
CASSPQLTGELFF
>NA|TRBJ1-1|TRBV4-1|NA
TGCGCCAGCAGCCAAGCAAGCATAGGGAAGAGGACTGAAGCTTTCTTT
CASSQASIGKRTEAFF
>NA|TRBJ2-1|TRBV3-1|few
TGTGCCAGCAGCCAAGTTAGCCCCCTAAGGCCTAGCGCGAGGGCCTCCTCCTACAATGAGCAGTTCTTC
CASSQVSPLRPSARASSYNEQFF
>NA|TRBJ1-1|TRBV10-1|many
TGCGCCAGCAGTAGGGAGCGGAGCACTGAAGCTTTCTTT
CASSRERSTEAFF
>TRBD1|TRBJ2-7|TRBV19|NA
TGTGCCAGTAGGGGGACAGGGAACGACTACGAGCAGTACTTC
CASRGTGNDYEQYF
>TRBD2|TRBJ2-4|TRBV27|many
TGTGCCAGCAGTTACAGCGGGAGGGGGCTAGCCAAAAACATTCAGTACTTC
CASSYSGRGLAKNIQYF
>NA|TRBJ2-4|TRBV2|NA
TGTGCCAGCGGAGACCACAAAAACATTCAGTACTTC
CASGDHKNIQYF
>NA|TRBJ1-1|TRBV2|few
TGTGCCAGCAGTGAGATCCGTCCGGGGACTGAAGCTTTCTTT
CASSEIRPGTEAFF
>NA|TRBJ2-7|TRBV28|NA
TGTGCCAGCAGTTTATCTCAGGGTCCGGAGCAGTACTTC
CASSLSQGPEQYF
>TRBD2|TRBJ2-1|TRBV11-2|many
TGTGCCAGCAGCTTTAGCGGGAGGGCCGTTGAGCAGTTCTTC
CASSFSGRAVEQFF
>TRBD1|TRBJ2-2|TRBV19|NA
TGTGCCAGTAGGAACCGGGACAGGGCTTCCGGGGAGCTGTTTTTT
CASRNRDRASGELFF
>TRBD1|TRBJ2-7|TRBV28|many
TGTGCCAGCGAACCGGGACAGTTCTACGAGCAGTACTTC
CASEPGQFYEQYF
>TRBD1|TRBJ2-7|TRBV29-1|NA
TGCAGCGTTGAGGAGGACAGGGTCCCCTACGAGCAGTACTTC
CSVEEDRVPYEQYF
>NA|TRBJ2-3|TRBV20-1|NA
TGCAGTGCACTCGGTGTGGCAGATACGCAGTATTTT
CSALGVADTQYF
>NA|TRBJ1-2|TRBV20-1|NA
TGCAGTGCTAGATTTCCGGGGGCCGCCGGCGGCTACACCTTC
CSARFPGAAGGYTF
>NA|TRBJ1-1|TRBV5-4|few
TGTGCCAGCAGCGTCTCAGGGGATGACACTGAAGCTTTCTTT
CASSVSGDDTEAFF
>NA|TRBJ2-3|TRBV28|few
TGTGCCAGCAGCCAGGATTTAACTAGCACAGATACGCAGTATTTT
CASSQDLTSTDTQYF
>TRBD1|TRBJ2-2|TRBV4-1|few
TGCGCCAGCAGGGACTACAGGGGGCCGAACACCGGGGAGCTGTTTTTT
CASRDYRGPNTGELFF
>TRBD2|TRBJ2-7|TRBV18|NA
TGTGCCAGCTTCCTAGCGGTCCCCTACGAGCAGTACTTC
CASFLAVPYEQYF
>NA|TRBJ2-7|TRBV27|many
TGTGCCAGCACCTCGATGTCCTTCCAGGGTATCCACTTC
CASTSMSFQGIHF
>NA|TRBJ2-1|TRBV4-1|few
TGCGCCAGCAGCCAACGGTTTAATGAGCAGTTCTTC
CASSQRFNEQFF
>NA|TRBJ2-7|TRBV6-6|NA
TGTGCCAGCAGTTACTGGGTGGGCAGGGACCACGAGCAGTACTTC
CASSYWVGRDHEQYF
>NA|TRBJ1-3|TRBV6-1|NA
TGTGCCAGCAGTGATGGGTGGAACACCATATATTTT
CASSDGWNTIYF
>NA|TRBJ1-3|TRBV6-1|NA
TGTGCCAGCATCGGAGGAAACACCATATATTTT
CASIGGNTIYF
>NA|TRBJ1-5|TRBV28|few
TGTGCCAGCAGTATTCGGGACCCCGGGGGGCCCCAGCATTTT
CASSIRDPGGPQHF
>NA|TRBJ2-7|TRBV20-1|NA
TGCAGTGCTAGGTCGGGAATTAAGTACGAGCAGTACTTC
CSARSGIKYEQYF
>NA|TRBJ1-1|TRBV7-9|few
TGTGCCAGCAGCTTAAGAAGGGCGAACACTGAAGCTTTCTTT
CASSLRRANTEAFF
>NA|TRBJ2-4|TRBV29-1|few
TGCAGCGTTGCAACTGGGGTGAAAAACATTCAGTACTTC
CSVATGVKNIQYF
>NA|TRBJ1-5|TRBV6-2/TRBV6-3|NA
TGTGCCAGCTCGAGGCTAAATAGCAATCAGCCCCAGCATTTT
CASSRLNSNQPQHF
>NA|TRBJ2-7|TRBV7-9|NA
TGTGCCAGCAGCTTAGAGCCGCACTACGAGCAGTACTTC
CASSLEPHYEQYF
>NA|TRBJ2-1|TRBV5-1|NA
TGCGCCAGCAGCCGCCGACAGGAACACAATGAGCAGTTCTTC
CASSRRQEHNEQFF
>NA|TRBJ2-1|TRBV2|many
TGTGCCAGCAGAGGCGGACTGCAAAATGAGCAGTTCTTC
CASRGGLQNEQFF
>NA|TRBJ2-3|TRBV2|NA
TGTGCCAGCATCCTGGACTTGGGTACAGATACGCAGTATTTT
CASILDLGTDTQYF
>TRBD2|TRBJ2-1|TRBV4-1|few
TGCGCCAGCAGCCAAACCCTAGCGGAGTCTTACAATGAGCAGTTCTTC
CASSQTLAESYNEQFF
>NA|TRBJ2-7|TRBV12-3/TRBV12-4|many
TGTGCCAGCAGCCCTGGACGGTTCTCCTACGAGCAGTACTTC
CASSPGRFSYEQYF
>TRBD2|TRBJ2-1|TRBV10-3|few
TGTGCCACGGCTAGCGGGGGTTCGAATGAGCAGTTCTTC
CATASGGSNEQFF
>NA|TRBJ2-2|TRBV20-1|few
TGCAGTGCTAGAAGGACTTCCCGCGGGGAGCTGTTTTTT
CSARRTSRGELFF
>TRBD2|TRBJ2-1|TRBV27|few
TGTGCCAGCAGGCCGAATAGCGGGAGCTCCTACAATGAGCAGTTCTTC
CASRPNSGSSYNEQFF
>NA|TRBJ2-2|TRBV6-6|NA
TGTGCCAGCAGTTACTATCCGGACACCGGGGAGCTGTTTTTT
CASSYYPDTGELFF